The 27 T cell receptor beta chains reported below all come from one sample, sequenced in a study of a mutant IDH1 vaccine in newly diagnosed glioma. Time point denoted: week 35, safety follow-up. Topical imiquimod was applied with each vaccine dose, which held 300 ug of mutant IDH1 20-mer peptide. Sequencing was performed with immunoSEQ multiplex PCR; in TCRdb, only in-frame clones are kept and a portion is missing. This table has some 30,000 clones, around three quarters appearing once. These TCRs are of unknown antigen specificity. Source: PBMCs, taken from a glioma patient whose treatment included an IDH1 peptide vaccine. These receptors all come from a woman in her twenties or thirties with glioma. Some clones in this sample may be carry-over from other donors' samples.

V is TRBV18 and J is TRBJ1-1, with D unclear. V lost 4 bases and J lost 5, with 14 bases in between. Germline CDR1 is KGHSH and CDR2 is LQKENI. CDR3 length: 14 amino acids. The CDR3 DNA follows: TGTGCCAGCTCACTGACGAGCGTGATTACTGAAGCTTTCTTT. This codes for CASSLTSVITEAFF. Full variable domain (missing parts from reference TRBV18 and TRBJ1-1): NAGVMQNPRHLVRRRGQEARLRCSPMKGHSHVYWYRQLPEEGLKFMVYLQKENIIDESGMPKERFSAEFPKEGPSILRIQQVVRGDSAAYFCASSLTSVITEAFFGQGTRLTVV.

CDR3 in amino acids: CASSPTLGGTGGNEQFF. Here the CDR3 DNA reads TGTGCCAGCTCACCGACCTTAGGAGGGACAGGGGGCAATGAGCAGTTCTTC. The chain employs TRBV18 and TRBJ2-1; 11 bases fit TRBD1. This CDR3 contains 17 residues. Germline CDR1 and CDR2: KGHSH and LQKENI. Germline trimming cut 3 bases from V and 6 bases from J; bases unmatched to any gene: 10.

The CDR3 here is CASSLLGEGRGYTF. For the CDR3, the DNA is TGTGCCAGCAGCCTTCTAGGGGAGGGGAGAGGCTACACCTTC. The chain is built from TRBV4-2 and TRBJ1-2, with a weak D call TRBD1 (5 bases). The CDR3 has 14 amino acids. V was pared by 4 bases and J by 8 bases, with 17 bases between. In germline, CDR1 is LGHNA, CDR2 YNFKEQ.

The CDR3 loop reads CASRPGTGGVETQYF. CDR3 bases: TGTGCCAGCAGACCCGGGACAGGGGGCGTGGAGACCCAGTACTTC. The chain carries TRBV6-6 and TRBJ2-5; 12 bases agree with TRBD1. The CDR3 consists of 15 residues. Germline loops: CDR1 MNHNY, CDR2 SVGAGI (reference sequence). The V and J ends lost 6 bases and 5 bases, in that order; junction bases with no gene match: 7.

The V call is TRBV2, the J call TRBJ2-7; maybe TRBD2 (6 bases). The CDR3 consists of 15 residues. V lost 2 bases and J lost 1, with 12 bases in between. The germline V gene has CDR1 SNHLY and CDR2 FYNNEI. The CDR3 loop is CASSERATRSYEQYF. The CDR3 bases are TGTGCCAGCAGTGAAAGGGCGACTAGGTCCTACGAGCAGTACTTC.

The chain combines TRBV6-5 with TRBJ2-7; D gene uncertain. With 6 bases removed from V and 5 bases from J, the gap between germline ends came to 14 bases. Germline lookup yields CDR1 MNHEY and CDR2 SVGAGI. The CDR3 has 13 amino acids. The CDR3, as DNA: TGTGCCAGCAGCCGACCTTCGGTGGACGAGCAGTACTTC. This sequence encodes CASSRPSVDEQYF.

The genes are TRBV2 and TRBJ1-2; a possible D gene is TRBD1 (5 bases). The germline V gene has CDR1 SNHLY and CDR2 FYNNEI. Trimming took 5 bases from V and 2 from J, leaving 9 bases between them. The CDR3 consists of 13 residues. The CDR3 coding sequence is TGTGCCAGCAGTCAGCAGGGCAACTATGGCTACACCTTC. It yields the protein CASSQQGNYGYTF. Looking up the rest from reference TRBV2 and TRBJ1-2 gives the full variable domain: EPEVTQTPSHQVTQMGQEVILRCVPISNHLYFYWYRQILGQKVEFLVSFYNNEISEKSEIFDDQFSVERPDGSNFTLKIRSTKLEDSAMYFCASSQQGNYGYTFGSGTRLTVV.

CDR3 sequence reads: CASSPGNSGNTIYF. CDR3 in DNA: TGCGCCAGCAGTCCAGGCAACTCTGGAAACACCATATATTTT. This chain joins TRBV5-1 and TRBJ1-3; D unclear. Trimming cost V 5 bases and J 0 bases, with 9 bases left between them. This CDR3 comprises 14 residues. In germline, CDR1 is SGHRS, CDR2 YFSETQ.

The V and J genes are TRBV5-1 and TRBJ2-5; D might be TRBD1 (6 bases). Germline V gene sequence: CDR1 SGHRS, CDR2 YFSETQ. The V gene lost 4 bases and the J gene lost 1 base, with 17 bases spanning the gap. This CDR3 contains 16 residues. This CDR3 reads CASSGFGAGVQETQYF. The CDR3 DNA reads TGCGCCAGCAGCGGGTTTGGGGCAGGGGTCCAAGAGACCCAGTACTTC. Combining the CDR3 with reference TRBV5-1 and TRBJ2-5 gives the whole variable domain KAGVTQTPRYLIKTRGQQVTLSCSPISGHRSVSWYQQTPGQGLQFLFEYFSETQRNKGNFPGRFSGRQFSNSRSEMNVSTLELGDSALYLCASSGFGAGVQETQYFGPGTRLLVL.

The J gene is TRBJ1-5, the V gene TRBV10-3, with no clear D. This CDR3 comprises 12 residues. CDR1 is ENHRY and CDR2 is SYGVKD in the germline V gene. Deletions cut 8 bases from V and 0 bases from J, with 5 bases between. CDR3 nucleotide sequence: TGTGCCATCGGGGTTAGCAATCAGCCCCAGCATTTT. Translating gives CAIGVSNQPQHF.

The rearrangement joins TRBV7-2 to TRBJ2-3; the match to TRBD2 covers 7 bases. The CDR3 totals 18 residues. V gave up 5 bases and J gave up 5 bases; unmatched junction bases: 19. Per the germline V gene, CDR1 is SGHTA and CDR2 is FQGNSA. The CDR3 loop reads CASSQTWMLAEREDTQYF. The DNA of the CDR3 is TGTGCCAGCAGCCAGACGTGGATGCTAGCGGAAAGGGAAGATACGCAGTATTTT.

This rearrangement joins TRBV7-9 to TRBJ2-1; 8 bases map to TRBD1. V dropped 3 bases and J dropped 1; count of bases not matched to a gene: 5. There are 16 residues in the CDR3. Germline-derived CDR1 and CDR2 are SEHNR and FQNEAQ (reference sequence). Here the CDR3 DNA reads TGTGCCAGCAGCTTGGTCCGGGACAGGTCCTACAATGAGCAGTTCTTC. Protein sequence: CASSLVRDRSYNEQFF.

V is TRBV10-3 and J is TRBJ2-1; 7 nucleotides align to TRBD2. J was trimmed by 4 bases and V by 0 bases; bases with no gene match: 6. The CDR3 contains 16 residues. CDR1 ENHRY and CDR2 SYGVKD come from the germline V gene. This CDR3 reads CAISESVERGYNEQFF. The CDR3 DNA reads TGTGCCATCAGTGAGTCGGTCGAGCGGGGATACAATGAGCAGTTCTTC.

This rearrangement joins TRBV18 to TRBJ1-1, with D uncertain. V shed 0 bases and J shed 4 bases, with 6 bases lying between them. Germline values: CDR1 KGHSH, CDR2 LQKENI. The CDR3 consists of 13 residues. CDR3 bases: TGTGCCAGCTCACCACCGTGGGGCACTGAAGCTTTCTTT. Translation gives CASSPPWGTEAFF. Together with reference TRBV18 and TRBJ1-1, the CDR3 gives the full variable domain: NAGVMQNPRHLVRRRGQEARLRCSPMKGHSHVYWYRQLPEEGLKFMVYLQKENIIDESGMPKERFSAEFPKEGPSILRIQQVVRGDSAAYFCASSPPWGTEAFFGQGTRLTVV.

The chain couples TRBV14 to TRBJ2-2; D not certain. The CDR3 is 13 amino acids. V shed 2 bases and J shed 5 bases, with 6 bases lying between them. Looked up from germline, CDR1 is SGHDN and CDR2 is FVKESK. CDR3 DNA: TGTGCCAGCAGCCAAATTATAACCGGGGAGCTGTTTTTT. Protein sequence: CASSQIITGELFF.

Comments on this clone: Germline is not matched at one junction end, which may reflect a read error. The gene calls are TRBV9 and TRBJ1-2, with 8 bases lining up with TRBD1. This CDR3 comprises 13 residues. The germline gives CDR1 SGDLS, CDR2 YYNGEE. CDR3 region: CASSALAGGRMSF. DNA for the CDR3: TGTGCCAGCAGCGCACTAGCAGGGGGCAGAATGTCCTTC.

This clone occurred a few times. The chain employs TRBV19 and TRBJ1-4, with D possibly matching TRBD1 (5 bases). CDR1 is LNHDA and CDR2 is SQIVND in the germline V gene (reference sequence). This CDR3 is built from 14 residues. The germline V and J ends were trimmed by 5 bases and 13 bases, with 20 bases remaining between them. CDR3: CASSSRLTPQALFF. CDR3 DNA sequence: TGTGCCAGTAGTTCAAGACTGACGCCACAGGCACTGTTTTTT. Using reference TRBV19 and TRBJ1-4 for the parts outside the CDR3, the full variable domain is DGGITQSPKYLFRKEGQNVTLSCEQNLNHDAMYWYRQDPGQGLRLIYYSQIVNDFQKGDIAEGYSVSREKKESFPLTVTSAQKNPTAFYLCASSSRLTPQALFFGSGTQLSVL.

The chain joins TRBV29-1 to TRBJ2-7; D possibly matches TRBD1 or TRBD2 (5 bases each). The CDR3 runs 15 residues. V was pared by 4 bases and J by 6 bases, with 22 bases between. The germline CDR1 and CDR2 sequences are SQVTM and ANQGSEA. The CDR3: CSVAARGSARGEQYF. The CDR3 DNA reads TGCAGCGTTGCGGCGAGGGGATCAGCAAGAGGCGAGCAGTACTTC.

The chain has TRBV7-2 and TRBJ1-1; D may be TRBD1 (5 bases). V was shortened by 5 bases and J by 4 bases, with 17 bases between the two germline ends. The CDR3 has 15 amino acids. CDR1 is SGHTA and CDR2 is FQGNSA in the germline V gene. The CDR3 reads CASSPPARGVTEAFF. DNA for the CDR3: TGTGCCAGCAGCCCCCCCGCCCGGGGGGTCACTGAAGCTTTCTTT. The full variable domain, in which reference TRBV7-2 and TRBJ1-1 provide the parts outside the CDR3, is GAGVSQSPSNKVTEKGKDVELRCDPISGHTALYWYRQSLGQGLEFLIYFQGNSAPDKSGLPSDRFSAERTGGSVSTLTIQRTQQEDSAVYLCASSPPARGVTEAFFGQGTRLTVV.

This chain joins TRBV5-4 and TRBJ1-2; possible D gene TRBD1, 5 bases. The CDR3 is 17 amino acids. The germline gives CDR1 SGHNT, CDR2 YYREEE (reference sequence). V dropped 1 base and J dropped 1 base, with 17 bases sitting between them. The CDR3 spells CASSLFGGRLDNYGYTF. CDR3 coding DNA: TGTGCCAGCAGCTTGTTTGGGGGTCGGTTGGATAACTATGGCTACACCTTC.

This chain uses TRBV6-1 with TRBJ1-4, with 11 bases lining up with TRBD1. The CDR3 has 13 amino acids. The junction had 4 bases not matched to a gene; V was cut back by 11 bases and J by 5 bases. Germline assignment: CDR1 MNHNS and CDR2 SASEGT. This chain's CDR3 is CAVRDRGNEKLFF. The CDR3 DNA is TGTGCCGTACGGGACAGGGGGAATGAAAAACTGTTTTTT.

This chain uses TRBV5-6 with TRBJ1-3; D unclear. V was clipped by 3 bases and J by 4 bases, with 17 bases between them. CDR3 size: 16 residues. Germline CDR1 and CDR2: SGHDT and YYEEEE. Here the CDR3 reads CASSWGGLRMGNTIYF. CDR3 sequence (DNA): TGTGCCAGCAGCTGGGGAGGTTTGCGGATGGGAAACACCATATATTTT.

The V and J genes are TRBV2 and TRBJ2-1, with TRBD1 as a possible D gene (6 bases). The CDR3 runs 17 residues. The V end was cut by 7 bases, the J end by 7 bases, with 26 bases between. Germline V lookup: CDR1 SNHLY, CDR2 FYNNEI. CDR3 coding DNA: TGTGCCAGCACAATTGCGATTCCGGGCAGGGGTGATAATGAGCAGTTCTTC. Protein sequence: CASTIAIPGRGDNEQFF.

This sequence joins TRBV30 and TRBJ1-1, with D possibly matching TRBD1 (5 bases). The CDR3 sequence is 13 residues long. The ends were cut back, 1 base at V and 4 bases at J, with 10 bases in the middle. Germline-derived CDR1 and CDR2 are GTSNPN and SVGIG (reference sequence). This CDR3 reads CAWSDGTITEAFF. CDR3 DNA: TGTGCCTGGAGTGACGGGACGATCACTGAAGCTTTCTTT. Variable domain in full (rest from reference TRBV30 and TRBJ1-1): SQTIHQWPATLVQPVGSPLSLECTVEGTSNPNLYWYRQAAGRGLQLLFYSVGIGQISSEVPQNLSASRPQDRQFILSSKKLLLSDSGFYLCAWSDGTITEAFFGQGTRLTVV.

The chain employs TRBV4-1 and TRBJ2-2, with D uncertain. Germline V gene lookup returns CDR1 MGHRA and CDR2 YSYEKL. The CDR3 has 15 residues. The germline V and J ends were trimmed by 3 bases and 3 bases, with 11 bases remaining between them. The CDR3 bases are TGCGCCAGCAGCCAGGATGGTTCTCACACCGGGGAGCTGTTTTTT. This codes for CASSQDGSHTGELFF.

The chain carries TRBV5-8 and TRBJ2-2; tentatively, D is TRBD2 (6 bases). V was pared by 4 bases and J by 4 bases, with 17 bases between. This CDR3 comprises 16 residues. Germline V gene lookup returns CDR1 SGHTS and CDR2 YDEGEE. The CDR3 sequence is CASSAPGLALTGELFF. In DNA, the CDR3 is TGTGCCAGCAGCGCCCCCGGGCTAGCGCTCACCGGGGAGCTGTTTTTT. Full variable domain (remainder filled in from reference TRBV5-8 and TRBJ2-2): EAGVTQSPTHLIKTRGQQATLRCSPISGHTSVYWYQQALGLGLQFLLWYDEGEERNRGNFPPRFSGRQFPNYSSELNVNALELEDSALYLCASSAPGLALTGELFFGEGSRLTVL.

The gene calls are TRBV6-1 and TRBJ1-2; D possibly corresponds to TRBD1 (6 bases). The germline V gene encodes CDR1 MNHNS and CDR2 SASEGT. Deletions cut 1 base from V and 5 bases from J, with 14 bases between. CDR3 length equals 15 residues. DNA for the CDR3: TGTGCCAGCAGTGAAGATGGGGGGCGTAGATATGGCTACACCTTC. It yields the protein CASSEDGGRRYGYTF.